One and the same sample provided the 15 T cell receptor beta chains below, sequenced in a study of blood T cell repertoires in COVID-19. Assay: immunoSEQ multiplex PCR; the TCRdb copy retains only in-frame clones and omits some. The sample shows under 300,000 clones, less than 90% of them seen only once. The material sequenced was peripheral blood. The receptors derive from a human donor in a cohort sampled during active COVID-19.

This clone has only one observation. Distinct nucleotide sequences in the sample also encode this CDR3. V gene TRBV9 combines with J gene TRBJ1-2; D is ambiguous. CDR3 length equals 13 residues. Germline CDR1 is SGDLS and CDR2 is YYNGEE. Trimming removed 2 bases at V and 2 bases at J, with 7 bases between. CDR3 sequence reads: CASSVGRNYGYTF. CDR3 in DNA: TGTGCCAGCAGCGTTGGCAGAAACTATGGCTACACCTTC. Full variable domain (remainder filled in from reference TRBV9 and TRBJ1-2): DSGVTQTPKHLITATGQRVTLRCSPRSGDLSVYWYQQSLDQGLQFLIQYYNGEERAKGNILERFSAQQFPDLHSELNLSSLELGDSALYFCASSVGRNYGYTFGSGTRLTVV.

This chain uses TRBV11-2 with TRBJ2-5; TRBD1 is a possible D gene (5 bases). V was pared by 1 base and J by 5 bases, with 11 bases between. Germline loops: CDR1 SGHAT, CDR2 FQNNGV. This CDR3 contains 14 residues. CDR3 region: CASSLARRAETQYF. The CDR3 nucleotides read TGTGCCAGCAGCTTAGCCCGCAGGGCGGAGACCCAGTACTTC.

This clone showed up just a few times. The V gene is TRBV19, the J gene TRBJ1-2, with D uncertain. The CDR3 sequence is 13 residues long. Germline V gives CDR1 LNHDA, CDR2 SQIVND (reference sequence). V was shortened by 5 bases and J by 6 bases, with 13 bases between the two germline ends. For the CDR3, the DNA is TGTGCCAGTAGTCCAGGAGAGAGGGATGGCTACACCTTC. Its translation is CASSPGERDGYTF.

This clone has only one observation. The chain employs TRBV10-3 and TRBJ2-7, with D possibly matching TRBD2 (5 bases). The CDR3 is made up of 12 amino acids. Trimming removed 2 bases from V and 3 bases from J, with 5 bases in between. Germline CDR1 ENHRY, CDR2 SYGVKD. The CDR3 sequence is CAISEGSYEQYF. The CDR3 DNA reads as TGTGCCATCAGTGAGGGGAGCTACGAGCAGTACTTC.

The chain carries TRBV7-3 and TRBJ2-1; 9 bases are a match to TRBD2. V shed 5 bases and J 8 bases; nucleotides not matched to a gene: 13. Germline-derived CDR1 and CDR2 are SGHTA and FQGTGA. This CDR3 is 16 amino acids long. The CDR3 loop reads CASSQTFSGRRDEQFF. CDR3 DNA sequence: TGTGCCAGCAGCCAAACCTTTAGCGGGAGAAGGGATGAGCAGTTCTTC.

The chain is built from TRBV27 and TRBJ1-5; unclear D gene. The V and J ends lost 5 bases and 1 base respectively, with 21 bases between them. This CDR3 has 18 amino acids. Germline assignment: CDR1 MNHEY and CDR2 SMNVEV (reference sequence). The CDR3 region is CASSRKIPSTGSNQPQHF. The CDR3 coding sequence is TGTGCCAGCAGTCGCAAGATACCATCTACGGGGAGCAATCAGCCCCAGCATTTT.

The rearrangement joins TRBV2 to TRBJ2-7; D may be TRBD1 (6 bases). This CDR3 has 12 residues. CDR1 and CDR2 (germline): SNHLY, FYNNEI. V shed 7 bases and J shed 3 bases, with 10 bases lying between them. Here the CDR3 reads CASNPGDYEQYF. The CDR3 DNA is TGTGCCAGCAATCCAGGGGACTACGAGCAGTACTTC.

The V and J genes are TRBV6-5 and TRBJ1-2, with 7 bases matching TRBD1. CDR1 and CDR2 from the germline V gene are MNHEY and SVGAGI. There are 14 residues in the CDR3. The V gene end was trimmed by 6 bases and the J gene end by 0 bases; junction bases not matched to a gene: 4. The CDR3 coding sequence is TGTGCCAGCAGGTGGGACAGAGCTAACTATGGCTACACCTTC. It codes for CASRWDRANYGYTF.

The V call is TRBV12-5, the J call TRBJ2-3; 13 bases map to TRBD2. CDR1 is LGHNT, CDR2 FRNRAP, per germline. V gave up 1 base and J gave up 1 base; unmatched junction bases: 8. The CDR3 runs to 19 residues. CDR3 nucleotides: TGTGCTAGTGGTTTGGGTAAAACCGGGACTAGCGGGGGCACAGATACGCAGTATTTT. This gives the protein CASGLGKTGTSGGTDTQYF.

The rearrangement uses TRBV6-5 and TRBJ1-4; D is possibly TRBD1 (6 bases). This CDR3 has 12 amino acids. Germline V CDR1 and CDR2: MNHEY, SVGAGI. The germline V and J ends were trimmed by 7 bases and 8 bases, with 11 bases remaining between them. The CDR3: CASTWGREKLFF. CDR3 sequence (DNA): TGTGCCAGCACATGGGGGCGGGAAAAACTGTTTTTT.

This clone was picked up one time. V gene TRBV9 combines with J gene TRBJ1-4, with 10 bases that match TRBD1. Unmatched junction bases numbered 7, after V lost 3 bases and J lost 5 bases. The CDR3 is made up of 16 amino acids. The germline gives CDR1 SGDLS, CDR2 YYNGEE. The CDR3 region has the DNA TGTGCCAGCAGCGGTGGACAGGGGGGGATGAATGAAAAACTGTTTTTT. It specifies CASSGGQGGMNEKLFF. Based on the CDR3 plus reference TRBV9 and TRBJ1-4, the full variable domain is DSGVTQTPKHLITATGQRVTLRCSPRSGDLSVYWYQQSLDQGLQFLIQYYNGEERAKGNILERFSAQQFPDLHSELNLSSLELGDSALYFCASSGGQGGMNEKLFFGSGTQLSVL.

In this sample, this clone turned up once. This chain links TRBV11-2 with TRBJ1-2; possible D gene TRBD1, 5 bases. V lost 2 bases and J 4 bases, leaving 17 bases between the germline ends. CDR1 SGHAT and CDR2 FQNNGV come from the germline V gene. This CDR3 has 16 amino acids. In DNA, the CDR3 is TGTGCCAGCAGCTTAATAAGAACAGGCAGTAGCTATGGCTACACCTTC. This codes for CASSLIRTGSSYGYTF.

This rearrangement joins TRBV7-9 to TRBJ2-1; D is unclear. V lost 3 bases and J 5 bases, leaving 14 bases between the germline ends. Germline-derived CDR1 and CDR2 are SEHNR and FQNEAQ (reference sequence). The CDR3 is 15 amino acids. CDR3 in amino acids: CASSFFRADNNEQFF. The CDR3 DNA reads as TGTGCCAGCAGCTTCTTCCGAGCAGACAACAATGAGCAGTTCTTC.

This clone was detected only once. The V call is TRBV18, the J call TRBJ2-3, with 14 nucleotides matching TRBD2. In germline, CDR1 is KGHSH, CDR2 LQKENI. With V trimmed by 0 bases and J by 4 bases, 3 bases remained unmatched. CDR3 length equals 17 residues. This CDR3 is CASSPPGLAGVSDTQYF. The CDR3 nucleotides are TGTGCCAGCTCACCACCGGGACTAGCGGGAGTGTCAGATACGCAGTATTTT.

This chain uses TRBV7-9 with TRBJ1-1; the D is unclear. CDR1 and CDR2 (germline): SEHNR, FQNEAQ (reference sequence). V was trimmed by 3 bases and J by 3 bases, leaving 8 bases between them. The CDR3 length is 13 residues. The CDR3 DNA is TGTGCCAGCAGCTTCACTGTCGACACTGAAGCTTTCTTT. This encodes CASSFTVDTEAFF.